What follows is one T cell receptor (beta chain) and its context. This entry belongs to a study of cytomegalovirus exposure and HLA in healthy donors. Sequenced by immunoSEQ multiplex PCR; TCRdb stores in-frame clones only, minus some. Of 150,000 to 200,000 clones in the sample, approximately 86% are singletons; the top ten hold about 7.2%. The CDR3 length is 15 residues. Germline V gene data show CDR1 as SGHRS and CDR2 as YFSETQ. V was cut by 2 bases and J by 3 bases, with 13 bases left in between. The receptor was derived from a man aged 30 to 45 in good health and CMV-seropositive. The specimen sequenced was PBMCs. The rearrangement joins TRBV5-1 to TRBJ2-3, with D possibly TRBD2 on 6 matching bases. In nucleotides, the CDR3 is TGCGCCAGCAGCTTCGAGCGGGCCGGGACAGATACGCAGTATTTT. Residues: CASSFERAGTDTQYF.